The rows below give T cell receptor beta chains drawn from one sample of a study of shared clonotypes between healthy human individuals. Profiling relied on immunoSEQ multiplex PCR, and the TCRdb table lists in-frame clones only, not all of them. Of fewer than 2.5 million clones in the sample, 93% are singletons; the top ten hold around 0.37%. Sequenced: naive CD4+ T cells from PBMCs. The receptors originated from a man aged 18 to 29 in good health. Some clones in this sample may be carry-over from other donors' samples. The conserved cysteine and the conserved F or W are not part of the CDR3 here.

ASSAGSNQPQH	TRBV7-9	TRBJ1-5
SVGKRRDPNYEQY	TRBV29-1	TRBJ2-7
ASSFSSSYEQY	TRBV5-5	TRBJ2-7
SVDSPLSADTQY	TRBV29-1	TRBJ2-3
ASSYSFSRVPGELF	TRBV6-5	TRBJ2-2
ASSFTAAGYT	TRBV28	TRBJ1-2
ASTLRGGQESYEQY	TRBV19	TRBJ2-7
ASTGAGVGTGELF	TRBV28	TRBJ2-2
ASSWDRGYEQY	TRBV5-1	TRBJ2-7
ASRTNGQGVNYGYT	TRBV25-1	TRBJ1-2
ASSVVGAQETQY	TRBV9	TRBJ2-5
ASSPALADNEQF	TRBV18	TRBJ2-1
ASSPGQGPGYGYT	TRBV5-1	TRBJ1-2
ASSLIPQQEQF	TRBV7-2	TRBJ2-1
ASSATGQGGQPQH	TRBV9	TRBJ1-5
ASSQTGDISYEQY	TRBV4-2	TRBJ2-7
ASSLVTGAASPLH	TRBV5-8	TRBJ1-6
ASSTGPTSTDTQY	TRBV6-1	TRBJ2-3
ASMVIAGVDGELF	TRBV2	TRBJ2-2
ASSTTGVTEAF	TRBV28	TRBJ1-1
ASRRDSFSLSNQPQH	TRBV28	TRBJ1-5